In this sample, the clone carrying this TCR beta chain turned up a few times. As yet, its antigen is unknown. The data are from a study of human T cells and chemical hapten exposure. Looking at the study overall: Per-sample TCR yield variation was attributed mainly to small pooled library volume differences.

Study-level results: Among TCRs, those above 1 in 1000 frequency were unaffected by DPC sensitization.

Per the germline V gene, CDR1 is SGHDT and CDR2 is YYEEEE. V was cut by 0 bases and J by 4 bases, with 7 bases left in between. CDR3 length: 14 amino acids. Unique molecular identifiers were linked by the library to individual cDNA molecules. TCRdb redid the calling of the RACE reads with MiXCR, one entry per CDR3 protein. Among 70,000 to 100,000 distinct CDR3 sequences, around 7% were seen once, and the ten largest hold roughly 1.6%. Time point indicated: patch test 1, 2 weeks after DPC sensitization. Treatment given: therapeutic diphenylcyclopropenone sensitization with weekly scalp DPC. Unfractionated whole blood served as the source for total RNA extraction.

V usage is TRBV5-6 and J usage is TRBJ2-2; D unresolved. This TCR was sampled from a woman aged 30 to 39 with alopecia areata. Some clones in this sample may be carry-over from other donors' samples. The material was whole blood, obtained in connection with sensitization to the hapten diphenylcyclopropenone (DPC). CDR3 residues: CASSLARGTGELFF. DNA for the CDR3: TGTGCCAGCAGCTTGGCCCGAGGCACCGGGGAGCTGTTTTTT. Full variable domain (outside the CDR3, taken from reference TRBV5-6 and TRBJ2-2): DAGVTQSPTHLIKTRGQQVTLRCSPKSGHDTVSWYQQALGQGPQFIFQYYEEEERQRGNFPDRFSGHQFPNYSSELNVNALLLGDSALYLCASSLARGTGELFFGEGSRLTVL.